This TCR beta chain was retrieved from a study of CD8+CD57+ T cells in acquired aplastic anemia. Whole-study findings and limits: In the patients, CD8+CD57+ cells came out less diverse than the total CD4+ and CD8+ pools.

An expansion of CD8+CD57+ cells by flow cytometry had been shown in patients chosen for sequencing. CD8+CD57+ effector memory cells were also sequenced from about 15% of the 12 patients. CD8+CD57+ cells enriched with beads gave a mean 1.6 ug DNA. Genomic DNA provided the template from which TCR beta VDJ and CDR3 profiles were obtained. MiXCR was run by TCRdb on the reads, yielding one entry per CDR3 protein. The sample has about 20,000 distinct CDR3 sequences, 40% seen once; the top ten hold over 75%. Comment on this clonotype: Its target is not known.

Per the germline V gene, CDR1 is SGDLS and CDR2 is YYNGEE. This CDR3 has 14 amino acids. The V segment lost 4 bases and the J segment 8 bases; nucleotides outside the gene matches: 7. Sequencing used CD8+CD57+ T cells sorted from PBMCs. As for subset: bead-enriched CD8+CD57+ effector memory T cells from SAA patients. This receptor was identified in a human donor with aplastic anemia. The genes are TRBV9 and TRBJ2-1; 9 bases fit TRBD2. The CDR3 reads CASSRGLASDEQFF. The CDR3 coding sequence is TGTGCCAGCAGCCGCGGACTAGCGTCGGATGAGCAGTTCTTC.